The T cell receptor beta chain described here comes from a study of circulating CD8 cells and anti-PD-1 response in melanoma. The overall study: Non-responders showed stable or progressive disease; responders showed complete or partial response.

Sample share makes this clonotype medium-sized. Live CD3+CD8+TCRalphabeta+ cells were sorted into four subsets by PD-1 and/or TIGIT. V lost 6 bases, J lost 5 bases, and 16 bases lay in between. Germline V gene data show CDR1 as DFQATT and CDR2 as SNEGSKA (reference sequence). The CDR3 covers 13 residues. TCR libraries were prepared from 15 ng of total RNA with the QIAseq Immune Repertoire TCR panel. TCRdb redid the calling of the reads with MiXCR, one entry per CDR3 protein. The profile shows some 500 distinct CDR3 sequences, approximately 11% of them singletons. The starting material was CD8+ T cells from PBMCs, obtained at baseline or after one month of anti-PD-1 therapy (not recorded which). This receptor was taken from a human donor with melanoma. The chain uses TRBV20-1 and TRBJ2-5; D possibly corresponds to TRBD2 (5 bases). CDR3 in DNA: TGCAGTGCCACTAGTTGGGATGGGGAGACCCAGTACTTC. Amino acid sequence: CSATSWDGETQYF.